The 15 T cell receptor beta chains reported below all come from one sample, sequenced in a study of blood T cell repertoires in COVID-19. Repertoires were generated with immunoSEQ multiplex PCR, while TCRdb's copy carries only in-frame clones and drops some. The sample lists about 140,000 clones, approximately 79% seen once, with 3.5% to 4.5% in the top ten. Sequenced sample: peripheral blood. The receptors were sampled from a man in his 60s with acute or convalescent COVID-19.

The chain links TRBV6-5 to TRBJ2-3, with 7 bases aligning to TRBD1. Germline V CDR1 and CDR2: MNHEY, SVGAGI. This CDR3 has 15 residues. J was trimmed by 6 bases and V by 5 bases; bases with no gene match: 11. In nucleotides, the CDR3 is TGTGCCAGCAGTCTAGACAGGGTTTCATCGGATACGCAGTATTTT. It is translated as CASSLDRVSSDTQYF.

The chain uses TRBV7-9 and TRBJ1-3; D possibly corresponds to TRBD1 (6 bases). The V gene lost 5 bases and the J gene lost 2 bases, with 10 bases spanning the gap. The germline V gene has CDR1 SEHNR and CDR2 FQNEAQ (reference sequence). This CDR3 spans 14 amino acids. CDR3 in amino acids: CASSQTGTGNTIYF. CDR3 bases: TGTGCCAGCAGCCAAACAGGGACTGGAAACACCATATATTTT.

This clone was seen a single time. The V and J genes are TRBV11-2 and TRBJ1-1, with D perhaps TRBD1 (5 bases). This CDR3 is built from 14 residues. The germline CDR1 and CDR2 sequences are SGHAT and FQNNGV. The ends were cut back, 5 bases at V and 0 bases at J, with 10 bases in the middle. In DNA, the CDR3 is TGTGCCAGCAGCCCCTCGGGGGTGAACACTGAAGCTTTCTTT. As protein: CASSPSGVNTEAFF.

V gene TRBV3-1 (or the pseudogene TRBV3-2) combines with J gene TRBJ1-5, with D hard to call. Germline V lookup: CDR1 LGHDT, CDR2 YNNKEL (reference sequence). The CDR3 sequence is 14 residues long. The V end lost 0 bases, the J end lost 6 bases, and 9 bases lay between the germline ends. CDR3 sequence reads: CASSQDHAGQPQHF. In DNA, the CDR3 is TGTGCCAGCAGCCAAGACCATGCGGGTCAGCCCCAGCATTTT.

This clone was counted a few times. This rearrangement joins TRBV5-1 to TRBJ1-6; 10 bases map to TRBD1. The CDR3 totals 16 residues. V lost 1 base to trimming and J lost 5 bases; unmatched junction nucleotides: 3. Germline-derived CDR1 and CDR2 are SGHRS and YFSETQ. This CDR3 reads CASSLIGTGDNSPLHF. In nucleotides, the CDR3 is TGCGCCAGCAGCTTGATCGGGACAGGGGATAATTCACCCCTCCACTTT.

This rearrangement joins TRBV3-1 (or the pseudogene TRBV3-2) to TRBJ1-5; D not certain. The CDR3 loop spans 13 amino acids. Germline CDR1 reads LGHDT; CDR2 reads YNNKEL (reference sequence). Deletions cut 4 bases from V and 3 bases from J, with 7 bases between. The CDR3 region is CASSRLPNQPQHF. As DNA, the CDR3 is TGTGCCAGCAGCCGTCTTCCCAATCAGCCCCAGCATTTT.

The CDR3, as DNA: TGCAGTGCTACTGTTTCAGAGACCCAGTACTTC. It specifies CSATVSETQYF. The chain is built from TRBV20-1 and TRBJ2-5; D unclear. In germline, CDR1 is DFQATT, CDR2 SNEGSKA (reference sequence). V gave up 4 bases and J gave up 4 bases, with 7 bases separating them. This CDR3 contains 11 residues.

The chain uses TRBV27 and TRBJ2-1; no clear D gene. CDR1 is MNHEY, CDR2 SMNVEV, per germline (reference sequence). CDR3 length: 16 residues. V was clipped by 2 bases and J by 0 bases, with 11 bases between them. CDR3: CASSLNSYGSYNEQFF. Written as DNA, the CDR3 is TGTGCCAGCAGTTTAAACAGTTATGGCTCCTACAATGAGCAGTTCTTC.

This clone was observed a few times. This CDR3 reads CASSEGRGLPYGYTF. The CDR3 DNA follows: TGTGCCAGCAGTGAGGGTCGGGGACTTCCCTATGGCTACACCTTC. V usage is TRBV6-1 and J usage is TRBJ1-2; perhaps TRBD1 as D (5 bases). Trimming removed 3 bases from V and 4 bases from J, with 15 bases in between. CDR1 is MNHNS and CDR2 is SASEGT in the germline V gene. The CDR3 runs to 15 residues.

This clone came up many times. The rearrangement links TRBV19 to TRBJ2-2; maybe TRBD2 (6 bases). Trimming cost V 5 bases and J 6 bases, with 13 bases left between them. Germline CDR1 and CDR2: LNHDA and SQIVND (reference sequence). This CDR3 has 14 amino acids. The CDR3 DNA reads TGTGCCAGTAGTCCCTCTGGGGGGTCCGGGGAGCTGTTTTTT. Protein: CASSPSGGSGELFF.

The chain is built from TRBV2 and TRBJ2-2; maybe TRBD1 (6 bases). The CDR3 extends over 13 amino acids. Germline-derived CDR1 and CDR2 are SNHLY and FYNNEI. V was pared by 10 bases and J by 0 bases, with 9 bases between. CDR3 DNA: TGTGCCACCGGACAGTCGAACACCGGGGAGCTGTTTTTT. Its protein product is CATGQSNTGELFF.

This chain uses TRBV7-9 with TRBJ1-4; 8 nucleotides line up with TRBD1. The CDR3 has 16 amino acids. CDR1 is SEHNR, CDR2 FQNEAQ, per germline (reference sequence). V shed 5 bases and J 2 bases; nucleotides not matched to a gene: 7. CDR3 in amino acids: CASSVTGGLTNEKLFF. In DNA form, the CDR3 reads TGTGCCAGCAGCGTAACAGGGGGGCTGACTAATGAAAAACTGTTTTTT.

This clone showed up just a few times. V is TRBV5-6 and J is TRBJ2-3, with TRBD2 matching over 7 bases. The V gene end was trimmed by 7 bases and the J gene end by 0 bases; junction bases not matched to a gene: 8. Germline lookup yields CDR1 SGHDT and CDR2 YYEEEE. The CDR3 runs 15 residues. CDR3 sequence: CASGGYSGSTDTQYF. The CDR3 DNA is TGTGCCAGCGGGGGTTATAGCGGGAGCACAGATACGCAGTATTTT.

V and J are TRBV29-1 and TRBJ2-6; D call uncertain. Germline V lookup: CDR1 SQVTM, CDR2 ANQGSEA. This CDR3 comprises 14 residues. V lost 4 bases and J 0 bases, leaving 7 bases between the germline ends. CDR3 sequence reads: CSVVAASGANVLTF. The DNA for the CDR3 is TGCAGCGTTGTAGCAGCCTCTGGGGCCAACGTCCTGACTTTC. The variable domain in full, with the rest retrieved from reference TRBV29-1 and TRBJ2-6, is SAVISQKPSRDICQRGTSLTIQCQVDSQVTMMFWYRQQPGQSLTLIATANQGSEATYESGFVIDKFPISRPNLTFSTLTVSNMSPEDSSIYLCSVVAASGANVLTFGAGSRLTVL.

The CDR3 loop is CASSQVNNEQFF. Here the CDR3 DNA reads TGCGCCAGCAGCCAAGTTAACAATGAGCAGTTCTTC. The chain combines TRBV4-1 with TRBJ2-1, with D unclear. Germline CDR1 is MGHRA and CDR2 is YSYEKL. Trimming cost V 1 base and J 5 bases, with 3 bases left between them. CDR3 size: 12 residues.